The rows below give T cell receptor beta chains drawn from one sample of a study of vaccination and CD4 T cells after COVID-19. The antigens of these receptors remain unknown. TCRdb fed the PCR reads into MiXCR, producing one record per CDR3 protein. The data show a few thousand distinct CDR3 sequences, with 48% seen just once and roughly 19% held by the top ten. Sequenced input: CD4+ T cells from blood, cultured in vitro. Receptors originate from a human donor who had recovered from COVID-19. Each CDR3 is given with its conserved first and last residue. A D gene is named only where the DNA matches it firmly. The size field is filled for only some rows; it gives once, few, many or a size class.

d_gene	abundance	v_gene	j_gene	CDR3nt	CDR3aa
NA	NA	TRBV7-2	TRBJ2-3	TGTGCCAGCAGCGATAGGGTGAGCACAGATACGCAGTATTTT	CASSDRVSTDTQYF
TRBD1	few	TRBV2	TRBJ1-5	TGTGCCAGCAGTGAAGGGCAGGGGGAGCAGCCCCAGCATTTT	CASSEGQGEQPQHF
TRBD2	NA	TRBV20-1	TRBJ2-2	TGCAGTGCTAGAGGCGGGGGAGACGGGGAGCTGTTTTTT	CSARGGGDGELFF
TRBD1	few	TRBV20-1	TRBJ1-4	TGCAGTGCTAAAAGGACAGGGTTTGAAAAACTGTTTTTT	CSAKRTGFEKLFF
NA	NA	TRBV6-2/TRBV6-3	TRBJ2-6	TGTGCCAGCAAGTGGGCAGGGGCCAACGTCCTGACTTTC	CASKWAGANVLTF
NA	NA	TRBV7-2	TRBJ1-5	TGTGCCAGCAGCTTAGTCGGTCAGCCCCAGCATTTT	CASSLVGQPQHF
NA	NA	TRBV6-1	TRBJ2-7	TGTGCCAGCAAAAAAGCCCCCCAGGGCTCCTACGAGCAGTACTTC	CASKKAPQGSYEQYF
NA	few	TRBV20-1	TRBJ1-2	TGCAGTGCTAGGAACAGGGTCGGTGGCTATGGCTACACCTTC	CSARNRVGGYGYTF
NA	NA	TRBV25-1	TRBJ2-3	TGTGCCAGCAGTGTGGGAGGCTCGCAGTATTTT	CASSVGGSQYF
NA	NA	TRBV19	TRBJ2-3	TGTGCCAGTAGTTTCAGGGGACTTACAGATACGCAGTATTTT	CASSFRGLTDTQYF
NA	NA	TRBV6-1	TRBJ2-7	TGTGCCAGCAGTCCATTCCACGAGCAGTACTTC	CASSPFHEQYF
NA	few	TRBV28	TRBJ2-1	TGTGCCAGCAGTCCCCCCGGGGGCCGGAGTAATGAGCAGTTCTTC	CASSPPGGRSNEQFF
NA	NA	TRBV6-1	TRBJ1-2	TGTGCCAGCAGTGAAGCGGGGGGCCGGGGATCTAACTATGGCTACACCTTC	CASSEAGGRGSNYGYTF
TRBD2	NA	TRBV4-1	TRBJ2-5	TGCGCCAGCAGCCAAGGTCAGCTAGCGGGCGCCCGAGAGGAGACCCAGTACTTC	CASSQGQLAGAREETQYF
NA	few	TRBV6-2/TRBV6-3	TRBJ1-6	TGTGCCAGCAGTTACCTCGTGGGCCTGGGGGCACCCCTCCACTTT	CASSYLVGLGAPLHF